This TCR beta chain stems from a study of CD8 T cells in ankylosing spondylitis. Quantitative molecular-barcoded 5'-RACE generated the TCR beta libraries. TCRdb processed the 5' RACE reads anew with MiXCR; each CDR3 protein has one entry. The table lists 150,000 to 200,000 distinct CDR3 sequences, 15% to 20% of them singletons. General study findings and limits: Disease-linked clones displayed a CD8+ phenotype and appeared relatively rarely in peripheral blood. Apparently characteristic of ankylosing spondylitis blood was a TCR beta motif (eight highly homologous variants).

The V gene's germline CDR1 is KGHSH and CDR2 LQKENI. The germline V and J ends were trimmed by 3 bases and 10 bases, with 16 bases remaining between them. This CDR3 spans 13 amino acids. This clonotype appeared many times. Its matching antigen is unknown. This chain links TRBV18 with TRBJ2-7; weak D call: TRBD1 (6 bases). Sequenced input: blood, either unsorted or a sorted T cell fraction (not recorded which). The source is a male donor aged 5 to 30 with ankylosing spondylitis or in good health (not recorded which). CDR3 protein: CASSPGATGHQYF. The CDR3 DNA is TGTGCCAGCTCACCCGGAGCGACGGGACACCAGTACTTC.